The next 17 T cell receptor beta chains were all read from a single sample in a study of brain T cells in children with intractable seizures. This table comes from immunoSEQ multiplex PCR, and its TCRdb copy is limited to in-frame clones, with some not included. The sample includes about 64,000 clones, 90% to 96% of them seen just once. This specimen was peripheral blood, taken at surgery. These receptor sequences come from a boy younger than two with focal cortical dysplasia and intractable seizures.

In regard to this clone: The same CDR3 is also encoded by other DNA sequences in this sample. The rearrangement uses TRBV5-6 and TRBJ1-1, with 8 bases identical to TRBD1. This CDR3 region has 14 residues. Germline V lookup: CDR1 SGHDT, CDR2 YYEEEE. V trimming: 5 bases; J trimming: 4 bases; junction bases outside the gene matches: 7. The CDR3 region has the DNA TGTGCCAGCAGATTTGACAGGGGCCCCACTGAAGCTTTCTTT. This codes for CASRFDRGPTEAFF.

The chain links TRBV5-1 to TRBJ1-2; no definite D call. The CDR3 loop spans 14 amino acids. Germline V lookup: CDR1 SGHRS, CDR2 YFSETQ. V was pared by 2 bases and J by 0 bases, with 8 bases between. Here the CDR3 DNA reads TGCGCCAGCAGCTTTGGTCAATCTAACTATGGCTACACCTTC. The encoded protein is CASSFGQSNYGYTF.

The chain has TRBV5-4 and TRBJ2-2; maybe TRBD2 (6 bases). Trimming stripped 4 bases from V and 0 bases from J, with 10 bases between. The length of the CDR3 is 15 residues. In germline, CDR1 is SGHNT, CDR2 YYREEE (reference sequence). CDR3 in amino acids: CASSHRDSNTGELFF. CDR3 coding DNA: TGTGCCAGCAGCCACCGGGACTCGAACACCGGGGAGCTGTTTTTT.

The chain is built from TRBV28 and TRBJ1-2, with a possible D match to TRBD1 (5 bases). This CDR3 has 15 amino acids. Trimming pared 2 bases from V and 3 bases from J, leaving 13 bases between. Germline lookup yields CDR1 MDHEN and CDR2 SYDVKM. CDR3 bases: TGTGCCAGCAGTTTACTGGGACCGAGAGACTATGGCTACACCTTC. Translation gives CASSLLGPRDYGYTF.

The CDR3, as DNA: TGTGCCAGCAGCTTAGATGGGGGGCTCTCAGATACGCAGTATTTT. Encoded protein: CASSLDGGLSDTQYF. V gene TRBV11-2 combines with J gene TRBJ2-3; either TRBD1 or TRBD2 may fit D (6 bases each). The CDR3 has 15 amino acids. V lost 0 bases to trimming and J lost 4 bases, with 11 bases between them. Germline V gene data show CDR1 as SGHAT and CDR2 as FQNNGV.

J is TRBJ2-3 and V is TRBV6-1; no reliable D call. The CDR3 loop spans 12 amino acids. Trimming pared 0 bases from V and 8 bases from J, leaving 6 bases between. Germline V CDR1 and CDR2: MNHNS, SASEGT. CDR3 nucleotides: TGTGCCAGCAGTGAAGCTTACAGTACGCAGTATTTT. Protein sequence: CASSEAYSTQYF.

The gene calls are TRBV7-7 and TRBJ2-5; tentatively, D is TRBD1 (6 bases). Trimming pared 5 bases from V and 6 bases from J, leaving 16 bases between. Germline V gives CDR1 SSHAT, CDR2 FNYEAQ (reference sequence). The CDR3 runs to 14 residues. In DNA, the CDR3 is TGTGCCAGCAGCAAGAGCCACAGGGTCCAGACCCAGTACTTC. Its translation: CASSKSHRVQTQYF.

The chain uses TRBV6-4 and TRBJ1-2; TRBD1 matches at 11 bases. The ends lost 6 bases at V and 7 bases at J; junction bases unmatched: 7. Looked up from germline, CDR1 is MRHNA and CDR2 is SNTAGT. CDR3 length: 14 residues. CDR3 nucleotide sequence: TGTGCCAGCAGAAAGGACAGGGGGCAAGGTGGCTACACCTTC. Amino acids: CASRKDRGQGGYTF.

The gene calls are TRBV4-1 and TRBJ1-5; maybe TRBD1 (6 bases). Germline V gene data show CDR1 as MGHRA and CDR2 as YSYEKL. The CDR3 contains 17 residues. Trimming pared 3 bases from V and 1 base from J, leaving 16 bases between. As DNA, the CDR3 is TGCGCCAGCAGCCATCCTTCCGGGGGGGGCAGCAATCAGCCCCAGCATTTT. The encoded protein is CASSHPSGGGSNQPQHF.

This chain connects TRBV28 to TRBJ1-1, with D uncertain. Germline V gives CDR1 MDHEN, CDR2 SYDVKM. V was cut by 10 bases and J by 1 base, with 4 bases left in between. The CDR3 spans 10 residues. This chain's CDR3 is CATWNTEAFF. The CDR3, as DNA: TGTGCCACCTGGAACACTGAAGCTTTCTTT.

This sequence joins TRBV19 and TRBJ2-3; D not resolved. Trimming removed 0 bases from V and 5 bases from J, with 0 bases in between. CDR3 length: 11 amino acids. Germline assignment: CDR1 LNHDA and CDR2 SQIVND (reference sequence). The CDR3 DNA sequence: TGTGCCAGTAGTATAGAAGATACGCAGTATTTT. This encodes CASSIEDTQYF.

The chain carries TRBV28 and TRBJ1-6; D is unclear. This CDR3 contains 15 residues. Germline V CDR1 and CDR2: MDHEN, SYDVKM. The V end was cut by 6 bases, the J end by 4 bases, with 13 bases between. The CDR3 region is CASSPLSSYNSPLHF. DNA for the CDR3: TGTGCCAGCAGCCCCTTATCGAGTTATAATTCACCCCTCCACTTT.

CDR3: CASSLTHSNTGELFF. CDR3 DNA: TGTGCCAGCAGTTTAACCCACTCGAACACCGGGGAGCTGTTTTTT. The V call is TRBV27, the J call TRBJ2-2; D is undetermined. This CDR3 has 15 amino acids. V lost 2 bases and J 0 bases, leaving 7 bases between the germline ends. CDR1 is MNHEY and CDR2 is SMNVEV in the germline V gene (reference sequence).

The rearrangement joins TRBV3-1 (or the pseudogene TRBV3-2) to TRBJ2-5; D is uncertain. V lost 4 bases and J 4 bases, leaving 7 bases between the germline ends. This CDR3 region has 12 residues. Per germline, CDR1 LGHDT and CDR2 YNNKEL (reference sequence). The CDR3 sequence: CASSRWGETQYF. The DNA for the CDR3 is TGTGCCAGCAGCCGATGGGGAGAGACCCAGTACTTC.

This chain links TRBV20-1 with TRBJ2-1, with 8 bases fitting TRBD2. V lost 7 bases and J lost 9; bases outside the gene matches: 5. The CDR3 contains 11 residues. Per the germline V gene, CDR1 is DFQATT and CDR2 is SNEGSKA (reference sequence). DNA of the CDR3: TGCAGTGTCTCAGCGGGAGCTGAGCAGTTCTTC. It yields the protein CSVSAGAEQFF.

In this sample, this clone turned up once. The chain combines TRBV5-1 with TRBJ1-4; no clear D. V lost 1 base and J lost 8, with 12 bases in between. Germline V gene data show CDR1 as SGHRS and CDR2 as YFSETQ. This CDR3 is built from 14 residues. The CDR3 sequence is CASSLSFRKEKLFF. In DNA, the CDR3 is TGCGCCAGCAGCTTGTCCTTCCGAAAAGAAAAACTGTTTTTT.

The chain recombines TRBV7-2 with TRBJ2-1, with D possibly being TRBD1 (5 bases). The CDR3 has 15 residues. CDR1 and CDR2 from the germline V gene are SGHTA and FQGNSA. The ends were cut back, 2 bases at V and 4 bases at J, with 12 bases in the middle. DNA for the CDR3: TGTGCCAGCAGCTTAAAGGGGAACGGATACAATGAGCAGTTCTTC. Encoded protein: CASSLKGNGYNEQFF.